A selection of T cell receptor beta chains follows, all from one sample in a study of cytomegalovirus exposure and HLA in healthy donors. Here immunoSEQ multiplex PCR was the method, and the copy in TCRdb shows in-frame clones only, minus some. Of about 130,000 clones in the sample, around 70% were seen once. The sequenced sample consisted of PBMCs. Source of these receptors: a male donor in good health and CMV-seronegative. The conserved cysteine and the conserved F or W are not part of the CDR3 here.

>TRBV28
ASSLWTSGGQETQY
>TRBV19
ASSQRVPTDTQY
>TRBV7-3
ASSYTTGQGQF
>TRBV19
ASSIQGGRNTEAF
>TRBV18
ASSPTQAGLAGGDQPQH
>TRBV9
ASSGGGLTADTQY
>TRBV4-3
ASSQASNQPQH
>TRBV19
ASSTPTGTSGGVHSSYNEQF
>TRBV5-1
ASSFPPTGDTEAF
>TRBV28
ASSLWIARRVDTQY
>TRBV4-1
ASSQPLLGATNEKLF
>TRBV28
ASSFPGVAGLQETQY
>TRBV11-2
ASSLDGRAHNTDTQY
>TRBV28
ASRPLGGSSREAF
>TRBV6-6
ASSNRGGQPQH
>TRBV28
ASSTTWTGSEQY
>TRBV28
ASSLGDRRYSPLH
>TRBV7-2
ASSPGLSYEQY
>TRBV21-1
ARGVRNGRACDNEQF
>TRBV4-1
ASSQDPAGRDYEQY
>TRBV5-1
ASSMDREYYEQY
>TRBV11-2
ASSRTGEGNEQF
>TRBV28
ASSLDRAPYEQY
>TRBV5-4
ASSPTPGQGPNQPQH
>TRBV6-5
ASSGYFRERETQY
>TRBV2
ASRTTSVEETQY
>TRBV5-1
ASTRTSGGDIGPDTQY
>TRBV28
ASSDRSDYNEQF
>TRBV4-1
ASSPRGDTYEQY
>TRBV5-1
ASSYPGQGQETQY
>TRBV28
ASSFHGGGELETQY
>TRBV4-1
ASSDSLGEAF
>TRBV9
ASSAGTGGTYEQY
>TRBV27
ASSETGQGFYEQY
>TRBV28
ASSETGGEYQETQY
>TRBV28
ASSFLGPRETQY
>TRBV2
ASAGTRSALLPSEQY
>TRBV7-2
ASSPMTGSNQPQH
>TRBV6-5
ASSYSGYGYT
>TRBV12-5
ASGLRKIAGYATGELF
>TRBV6-1
ASRDRAITEAF
>TRBV28
AAAGDLHEKLF